The 12 T cell receptor beta chains below come from one sample, sequenced in a study of T-cell reconstitution after alpha-beta-depleted transplantation in children. The TCRbeta library was prepared with unique molecular identifiers. TCRdb re-called the PCR reads through MiXCR, storing one row per CDR3 protein. The table shows some 440,000 distinct CDR3 sequences, with 15% to 20% occurring only once. Here the sequenced sample was PBMCs, mostly from graft donor cells, taken 360 days after TCRalphabeta/CD19-depleted stem cell transplant. The receptors were gathered from a boy younger than two who had a stem cell transplant for Wiskott-Aldrich syndrome, so the T cells may come from the graft donor.

This clonotype was observed a handful of times. This sequence joins TRBV5-1 and TRBJ2-5; TRBD2 agrees at 7 bases. Germline trimming cut 4 bases from V and 4 bases from J; bases unmatched to any gene: 13. Germline V gene sequence: CDR1 SGHRS, CDR2 YFSETQ. This CDR3 comprises 16 residues. In nucleotides, the CDR3 is TGCGCCAGCAGCCCGGATCGACTAGCCCTGACAGAGACCCAGTACTTC. Translated, it gives CASSPDRLALTETQYF.

The rearrangement joins TRBV20-1 to TRBJ2-7; a possible D gene is TRBD1 (5 bases). CDR1 and CDR2 (germline): DFQATT, SNEGSKA (reference sequence). CDR3 length: 15 residues. V lost 0 bases to trimming and J lost 0 bases, with 12 bases between them. The CDR3 nucleotides read TGCAGTGCTAGAGAGCCGCAGGGCCTCTCCTACGAGCAGTACTTC. The encoded protein is CSAREPQGLSYEQYF.

The CDR3 DNA follows: TGTGCCATCAGTGAGGTGGGCCCAAGGGAGCTGTTTTTT. Its translation: CAISEVGPRELFF. The V call is TRBV10-3, the J call TRBJ2-2; the D is unclear. Germline lookup yields CDR1 ENHRY and CDR2 SYGVKD. V lost 2 bases, J lost 9 bases, and 10 bases lay in between. This CDR3 has 13 amino acids.

This clonotype was seen only a few times. The J gene is TRBJ2-5, the V gene TRBV10-3; weak D call: TRBD1 (5 bases). Germline CDR1 ENHRY, CDR2 SYGVKD. The CDR3 is 14 residues long. Trimming took off 6 bases at V and 0 bases at J, with 11 bases between the two ends. CDR3 amino acids: CAISRRQYQETQYF. Written as DNA, the CDR3 is TGTGCCATCAGCCGTAGACAGTACCAAGAGACCCAGTACTTC.

The chain combines TRBV20-1 with TRBJ2-1, with 9 bases lining up with TRBD2. The CDR3 length is 15 residues. V dropped 5 bases and J dropped 4; count of bases not matched to a gene: 9. Germline V lookup: CDR1 DFQATT, CDR2 SNEGSKA (reference sequence). CDR3 region: CSAFRPSGTYNEQFF. As DNA, the CDR3 is TGCAGTGCTTTCAGACCTAGCGGGACTTACAATGAGCAGTTCTTC.

The chain joins TRBV7-9 to TRBJ2-5; D is possibly TRBD2 (5 bases). In germline, CDR1 is SEHNR, CDR2 FQNEAQ (reference sequence). Trimming removed 4 bases at V and 2 bases at J, with 14 bases between. CDR3 length equals 15 residues. The CDR3 is CASSSQRFSQETQYF. The CDR3 nucleotides are TGTGCCAGCAGCTCCCAGCGGTTTAGTCAAGAGACCCAGTACTTC.

For the CDR3, the DNA is TGTGCCACCAGCAGAGATCTAGGGGGAGTTACGCAGTATTTT. Translation gives CATSRDLGGVTQYF. The V call is TRBV15, the J call TRBJ2-3; tentative D call: TRBD1 (6 bases). Trimming cost V 0 bases and J 8 bases, with 12 bases left between them. This CDR3 comprises 14 residues. Germline CDR1 is LNHNV and CDR2 is YYDKDF (reference sequence).

This clonotype came up once. This chain links TRBV6-1 with TRBJ2-1; perhaps TRBD1 as D (6 bases). Trimming shortened V by 2 bases and J by 4 bases, and 15 bases separated the two germline ends. CDR3 length: 16 amino acids. Germline V gene sequence: CDR1 MNHNS, CDR2 SASEGT. The CDR3 DNA reads TGTGCCAGCAGTGAAAATGGGACACCGCTTTACAATGAGCAGTTCTTC. Protein sequence: CASSENGTPLYNEQFF.

This clonotype was counted only a few times. J is TRBJ1-1 and V is TRBV12-3 or TRBV12-4; 8 bases align to TRBD1. The CDR3 has 14 amino acids. The V segment lost 6 bases and the J segment 2 bases; nucleotides outside the gene matches: 5. The CDR3 DNA reads TGTGCCAGCAGAGTGGGACAGGCCAACACTGAAGCTTTCTTT. It codes for CASRVGQANTEAFF.

This sequence joins TRBV12-3 or TRBV12-4 and TRBJ2-1; D gene uncertain. Deletions cut 5 bases from V and 5 bases from J, with 13 bases between. The CDR3 spans 14 residues. CDR3 protein: CASSPIRVHNEQFF. The CDR3 coding sequence is TGTGCCAGCAGTCCCATCCGGGTCCACAATGAGCAGTTCTTC.

The V call is TRBV6-5, the J call TRBJ1-1; D possibly corresponds to TRBD1 (6 bases). The CDR3 sequence is 15 residues long. With 0 bases removed from V and 4 bases from J, the gap between germline ends came to 12 bases. Germline V gene lookup returns CDR1 MNHEY and CDR2 SVGAGI. The CDR3 sequence is CASSYSGAWFTEAFF. CDR3 DNA sequence: TGTGCCAGCAGTTACTCGGGGGCTTGGTTCACTGAAGCTTTCTTT.

This chain uses TRBV2 with TRBJ2-7; D is unresolved. With 6 bases removed from V and 1 base from J, the gap between germline ends came to 4 bases. The CDR3 runs to 11 residues. Germline V gene sequence: CDR1 SNHLY, CDR2 FYNNEI. The DNA for the CDR3 is TGTGCCAGCAGGGCTTCCTACGAGCAGTACTTC. Translated: CASRASYEQYF.